The rows below give T cell receptor beta chains drawn from one sample of a study of regulatory T cells in long-lasting Graves disease. Each CDR3 protein is one row after TCRdb ran MiXCR on the multiplex PCR reads. The sample has about 530,000 distinct CDR3 sequences; about 16% are singletons. This same sample was also part of a study on T cells in Graves' hyperthyroidism and ophthalmopathy.

Sequenced material: peripheral blood mononuclear cells (PBMCs), taken at new diagnosis, from a patient treated with antithyroid drugs. These TCRs come from a woman aged 40-60 years with Graves disease. The CDR3 runs from the conserved cysteine through the conserved F or W. The order of the fields is D gene, clone size, J gene, V gene, CDR3 protein, CDR3 DNA. A D gene is named only where the DNA matches it firmly. Rows give clone size only sometimes, using once, few, many, or a class for an expanded clone.

D: -; size: many; J: TRBJ2-7; V: TRBV6-1; CDR3: CASSIGTAYEQYF; DNA: TGTGCCAGCAGTATCGGGACTGCATACGAGCAGTACTTC
D: -; size: -; J: TRBJ1-2; V: TRBV6-9; CDR3: CASSSQGANYGYTF; DNA: TGTGCCAGCAGTTCACAGGGTGCTAACTATGGCTACACCTTC
D: TRBD1; size: many; J: TRBJ2-7; V: TRBV7-9; CDR3: CASSSYRDRVRDEQYF; DNA: TGTGCCAGCAGCTCGTACCGGGACAGGGTAAGGGACGAGCAGTACTTC
D: -; size: -; J: TRBJ2-2; V: TRBV12-3/TRBV12-4; CDR3: CASSPQRRTGELFF; DNA: TGTGCCAGCAGCCCCCAAAGACGGACCGGGGAGCTGTTTTTT
D: TRBD1; size: -; J: TRBJ1-2; V: TRBV2; CDR3: CASRYRGSGYGYTF; DNA: TGTGCCAGCAGGTACAGGGGGTCTGGCTATGGTTACACCTTC
D: TRBD1; size: many; J: TRBJ1-5; V: TRBV28; CDR3: CASSTRQGQPQHF; DNA: TGTGCCAGCAGTACCCGACAGGGCCAGCCCCAGCATTTT
D: TRBD1; size: -; J: TRBJ1-2; V: TRBV19; CDR3: CASSYTGGEGYGYTF; DNA: TGTGCCAGTTCCTACACAGGGGGCGAGGGCTATGGCTACACCTTC
D: -; size: many; J: TRBJ1-2; V: TRBV13; CDR3: CASSSSGFGYTF; DNA: TGTGCCAGCAGCTCATCAGGGTTCGGCTACACCTTC
D: -; size: -; J: TRBJ2-4; V: TRBV20-1; CDR3: CSASPGGIQYF; DNA: TGCAGTGCTAGCCCCGGGGGCATTCAGTACTTC
D: -; size: few; J: TRBJ1-6; V: TRBV5-1; CDR3: CASSLSGFRYNSPLHF; DNA: TGCGCCAGCAGCTTGTCCGGTTTTCGTTATAATTCACCCCTCCACTTT
D: -; size: many; J: TRBJ2-3; V: TRBV7-3; CDR3: CASSLRGDGTDTQYF; DNA: TGTGCCAGCAGCTTAAGGGGGGACGGCACAGATACGCAGTATTTT
D: -; size: many; J: TRBJ2-5; V: TRBV3-1; CDR3: CASSQGRQFGTQYF; DNA: TGTGCCAGCAGCCAAGGGAGGCAATTCGGGACCCAGTACTTC
D: TRBD2; size: many; J: TRBJ2-7; V: TRBV6-1; CDR3: CASGGTRYEQYF; DNA: TGTGCCAGCGGGGGGACTAGGTACGAGCAGTACTTC
D: -; size: few; J: TRBJ1-1; V: TRBV7-2; CDR3: CASSRASGNTEAFF; DNA: TGTGCCAGCAGCAGGGCCTCCGGGAACACTGAAGCTTTCTTT
D: -; size: many; J: TRBJ1-2; V: TRBV18; CDR3: CASSPPDTNSLYGYTF; DNA: TGTGCCAGCTCACCACCCGACACCAACTCCCTCTATGGCTACACCTTC
D: -; size: few; J: TRBJ1-3; V: TRBV15; CDR3: CATRVSSGVGNTIYF; DNA: TGTGCCACCAGGGTTTCTTCGGGGGTCGGAAACACCATATATTTT
D: -; size: many; J: TRBJ2-3; V: TRBV30; CDR3: CAVGGLSTDTQYF; DNA: TGTGCTGTCGGCGGGCTCAGCACAGATACGCAGTATTTT
D: -; size: -; J: TRBJ1-4; V: TRBV4-1; CDR3: CASSHPRGGPEKLFF; DNA: TGCGCCAGCAGCCACCCAAGGGGCGGGCCCGAAAAACTGTTTTTT
D: -; size: few; J: TRBJ1-1; V: TRBV7-2; CDR3: CASRSDSLAEAFF; DNA: TGTGCCAGCAGATCAGACAGTTTGGCTGAAGCTTTCTTT
D: -; size: many; J: TRBJ2-3; V: TRBV5-1; CDR3: CASSPGQGGDTQYF; DNA: TGTGCCAGCAGCCCCGGACAGGGAGGGGATACGCAGTATTTT
D: TRBD2; size: -; J: TRBJ2-5; V: TRBV5-4; CDR3: CASSLGTSGGILQETQYF; DNA: TGTGCCAGCAGCTTGGGGACTAGCGGGGGGATTCTCCAAGAGACCCAGTACTTC
D: TRBD1; size: many; J: TRBJ1-1; V: TRBV20-1; CDR3: CSARGTGGYQAFF; DNA: TGCAGTGCTAGAGGGACAGGGGGTTACCAAGCTTTCTTT
D: -; size: -; J: TRBJ1-1; V: TRBV20-1; CDR3: CSARDVGVNTEAFF; DNA: TGCAGTGCTAGAGATGTAGGGGTGAACACTGAAGCTTTCTTT
D: -; size: -; J: TRBJ1-5; V: TRBV4-1; CDR3: CASSQGRGLLSNQPQHF; DNA: TGCGCCAGCAGCCAAGGCCGTGGGCTGCTTAGCAATCAGCCCCAGCATTTT
D: -; size: many; J: TRBJ2-1; V: TRBV10-3; CDR3: CAISESPSSYNEQFF; DNA: TGTGCCATCAGTGAGTCTCCCAGCTCCTACAATGAGCAGTTCTTC
D: TRBD1; size: many; J: TRBJ2-7; V: TRBV12-3/TRBV12-4; CDR3: CASLRGPSLVEQYF; DNA: TGTGCCAGCCTGAGGGGGCCGAGTCTCGTCGAGCAGTACTTC
D: -; size: many; J: TRBJ1-4; V: TRBV10-2; CDR3: CASSPTVLEKLFF; DNA: TGCGCCAGCAGCCCGACAGTTTTGGAAAAACTGTTTTTT
D: TRBD1; size: few; J: TRBJ1-2; V: TRBV6-1; CDR3: CASRTGDRVFYDYTF; DNA: TGTGCCAGCAGAACCGGGGACAGGGTTTTCTATGACTACACCTTC